The 29 T cell receptor beta chains listed next were all sequenced from one sample in a study of neurological immune-mediated disorders. TCRdb re-analysed the 5' RACE reads in MiXCR, keeping a single row per CDR3 protein. The sample gives about 14,000 distinct CDR3 sequences, around 9.3% of which show up once; about 25% is in the top ten. The sequenced sample consisted of PBMCs. The receptors stem from a woman between 40 and 55 years old in good health.

This clonotype was observed many times. The rearrangement uses TRBV12-5 and TRBJ2-2, with 14 bases matching TRBD2. Germline trimming cut 3 bases from V and 4 bases from J; bases unmatched to any gene: 7. Germline values: CDR1 LGHNT, CDR2 FRNRAP. This CDR3 has 18 amino acids. The CDR3 spells CASGFFLTSGRGTGELFF. Written as DNA, the CDR3 is TGTGCTAGTGGTTTCTTTTTGACTAGCGGGAGGGGCACCGGGGAGCTGTTTTTT.

This clonotype was counted ten times or more. The gene calls are TRBV20-1 and TRBJ2-7; TRBD1 matches 7 bases. The ends lost 6 bases at V and 2 bases at J; junction bases unmatched: 7. From germline, CDR1 is DFQATT and CDR2 SNEGSKA (reference sequence). The CDR3 covers 13 residues. The CDR3 nucleotides read TGCAGTGCAGATACGACAGGGACCTACGAGCAGTACTTC. This encodes CSADTTGTYEQYF.

This clonotype was observed many times. The chain employs TRBV20-1 and TRBJ2-1; D is unresolved. Trimming removed 3 bases at V and 9 bases at J, with 12 bases between. CDR1 and CDR2 from the germline V gene are DFQATT and SNEGSKA (reference sequence). The CDR3 consists of 12 residues. The CDR3 DNA sequence: TGCAGTGCTAGTGGCGGCTTCACTGAGCAGTTCTTC. This sequence encodes CSASGGFTEQFF.

This clonotype was recorded many times. This chain joins TRBV11-2 and TRBJ2-7; tentative D call: TRBD1 (6 bases). The CDR3 covers 14 residues. Germline V gene data show CDR1 as SGHAT and CDR2 as FQNNGV. Trimming left V 5 bases short and J 4 bases short, with 15 bases between. In DNA, the CDR3 is TGTGCCAGCAGCACTTTGACAGGTCGGTACGAGCAGTACTTC. It specifies CASSTLTGRYEQYF.

This clonotype was seen ten or more times. The chain recombines TRBV9 with TRBJ2-1, with D tentatively TRBD2 (6 bases). The V gene's germline CDR1 is SGDLS and CDR2 YYNGEE. The CDR3 is 15 amino acids. The V end was cut by 0 bases, the J end by 4 bases, with 11 bases between. CDR3 sequence (DNA): TGTGCCAGCAGCGTAGCCGGTGCGGGGTACAATGAGCAGTTCTTC. This codes for CASSVAGAGYNEQFF.

This clonotype occurred many times. The chain joins TRBV12-3 or TRBV12-4 to TRBJ2-2; a possible D gene is TRBD2 (6 bases). The length of the CDR3 is 13 residues. V was shortened by 2 bases and J by 6 bases, with 7 bases between the two germline ends. CDR3 sequence (DNA): TGTGCCAGCAGTTTACCGGGGGCCGGGGAGCTGTTTTTT. This gives the protein CASSLPGAGELFF.

This clonotype was seen at least ten times. The CDR3: CASRTGSGNTIYF. CDR3 sequence (DNA): TGTGCCAGCAGAACGGGATCTGGAAACACCATATATTTT. This sequence joins TRBV12-3 or TRBV12-4 and TRBJ1-3; D call uncertain. Deletions cut 6 bases from V and 1 base from J, with 7 bases between. This CDR3 contains 13 residues.

V gene TRBV9 combines with J gene TRBJ2-2; 7 bases line up with TRBD2. With 2 bases clipped from V and 2 bases from J, the junction kept 6 bases outside the gene matches. CDR3 length: 16 amino acids. CDR1 and CDR2 (germline): SGDLS, YYNGEE. The DNA of the CDR3 is TGTGCCAGCAGCGTCCTGGGGGGGGGAAACACCGGGGAGCTGTTTTTT. This sequence encodes CASSVLGGGNTGELFF.

Many counts were recorded for this clonotype. V gene TRBV5-1 combines with J gene TRBJ1-5; D ambiguous. V was cut by 5 bases and J by 4 bases, with 7 bases left in between. The CDR3 is 12 residues long. Germline CDR1 is SGHRS and CDR2 is YFSETQ. CDR3 coding DNA: TGCGCCAGCAGGGATGAGAATCAGCCCCAGCATTTT. Translating it yields CASRDENQPQHF.

This clonotype was recorded many times. V is TRBV15 and J is TRBJ1-1, with 9 positions matching TRBD1. The CDR3 has 13 residues. The trim removed 6 bases at V and 8 bases at J, leaving 7 bases unmatched. The germline V gene encodes CDR1 LNHNV and CDR2 YYDKDF (reference sequence). CDR3 region: CATRRTGTGEAFF. The DNA for the CDR3 is TGTGCCACCAGAAGAACCGGGACAGGGGAAGCTTTCTTT.

Many counts were recorded for this clonotype. The J gene is TRBJ2-7, the V gene TRBV27; D is undetermined. Between the trimmed V and J ends, which lost 7 bases and 0 bases, there was a span of 16 bases. Germline CDR1 MNHEY, CDR2 SMNVEV (reference sequence). CDR3 length: 15 amino acids. The CDR3 loop is CASNPGPRSSYEQYF. CDR3 bases: TGTGCCAGCAACCCCGGACCCAGGAGCTCCTACGAGCAGTACTTC.

This clonotype was counted at least ten times. The genes are TRBV7-2 and TRBJ2-7, with D perhaps being TRBD1 or TRBD2 (6 bases each). The ends were cut back, 4 bases at V and 2 bases at J, with 15 bases in the middle. The CDR3 runs to 15 residues. Per germline, CDR1 SGHTA and CDR2 FQGNSA. Here the CDR3 reads CASSSRGGGTYEQYF. In DNA form, the CDR3 reads TGTGCCAGCAGCTCCCGCGGAGGGGGGACCTACGAGCAGTACTTC.

This clonotype was observed many times. The chain carries TRBV7-2 and TRBJ2-2; D is unclear. CDR1 is SGHTA, CDR2 FQGNSA, per germline. The CDR3 has 14 amino acids. V lost 5 bases and J 4 bases, leaving 11 bases between the germline ends. For the CDR3, the DNA is TGTGCCAGCAGCCTATTAGCTGGCACCGGGGAGCTGTTTTTT. Its protein is CASSLLAGTGELFF.

This clonotype has at least ten counts. The genes are TRBV20-1 and TRBJ1-2; D is unresolved. Trimming shortened V by 6 bases and J by 2 bases, and 13 bases separated the two germline ends. The CDR3 is made up of 13 amino acids. Per germline, CDR1 DFQATT and CDR2 SNEGSKA (reference sequence). This CDR3 reads CSAPQYSNYGYTF. The DNA of the CDR3 is TGCAGTGCCCCACAATATTCCAACTATGGCTACACCTTC.

This clonotype was seen ten or more times. The genes are TRBV7-2 and TRBJ2-3; 8 nucleotides line up with TRBD2. The CDR3 spans 15 residues. The germline gives CDR1 SGHTA, CDR2 FQGNSA. V lost 7 bases, J lost 7 bases, and 13 bases stayed unmatched. CDR3 sequence (DNA): TGTGCCAGCACCCTAAGCGCCTCGGGAGGGAATACGCAGTATTTT. Its protein product is CASTLSASGGNTQYF.

This clonotype was recorded at least ten times. V gene TRBV15 combines with J gene TRBJ2-2; TRBD1 aligns across 9 bases. With 4 bases clipped from V and 4 bases from J, the junction kept 7 bases outside the gene matches. The germline gives CDR1 LNHNV, CDR2 YYDKDF (reference sequence). The CDR3 contains 16 residues. The CDR3 loop reads CATSTSGQGPTGELFF. Here the CDR3 DNA reads TGTGCCACCAGCACCTCCGGACAGGGGCCCACCGGGGAGCTGTTTTTT.

This clonotype was picked up a small number of times. This rearrangement joins TRBV19 to TRBJ1-3, with D perhaps TRBD1 (5 bases). This CDR3 has 14 residues. CDR1 LNHDA and CDR2 SQIVND come from the germline V gene (reference sequence). Trimming removed 8 bases from V and 4 bases from J, with 15 bases in between. The CDR3 DNA reads TGTGCCAGTGGCCCCGGGGCCGAAGGAAACACCATATATTTT. Residues: CASGPGAEGNTIYF. The variable domain in full, completed from reference TRBV19 and TRBJ1-3, reads DGGITQSPKYLFRKEGQNVTLSCEQNLNHDAMYWYRQDPGQGLRLIYYSQIVNDFQKGDIAEGYSVSREKKESFPLTVTSAQKNPTAFYLCASGPGAEGNTIYFGEGSWLTVV.

This clonotype was seen many times. The CDR3, as DNA: TGCAGTGCTAGTGAGTTAGCGAACACTGAAGCTTTCTTT. Translated: CSASELANTEAFF. This chain links TRBV20-1 with TRBJ1-1; D is unresolved. CDR1 DFQATT and CDR2 SNEGSKA come from the germline V gene (reference sequence). V was cut by 3 bases and J by 1 base, with 9 bases left in between. The CDR3 consists of 13 residues.

This clonotype was counted many times. This chain joins TRBV20-1 and TRBJ2-7; 7 nucleotides line up with TRBD2. Germline CDR1 and CDR2: DFQATT and SNEGSKA (reference sequence). CDR3 length: 12 amino acids. The V and J ends lost 5 bases and 7 bases, in that order; junction bases with no gene match: 8. CDR3 sequence: CSAEELAKEQYF. The DNA of the CDR3 is TGCAGTGCTGAGGAACTAGCGAAAGAGCAGTACTTC.

This clonotype was counted many times. The chain is built from TRBV5-1 and TRBJ2-2; 9 bases are a match to TRBD2. The CDR3 runs to 14 residues. Unmatched junction bases numbered 2, after V lost 2 bases and J lost 6 bases. Germline loops: CDR1 SGHRS, CDR2 YFSETQ. In DNA form, the CDR3 reads TGCGCCAGCAGCTTAATAGCGGGAGCCGGGGAGCTGTTTTTT. Its protein product is CASSLIAGAGELFF.

CDR3 DNA: TGTGCCAGCAGCCGACAGGTTCCCAATCAGCCCCAGCATTTT. This encodes CASSRQVPNQPQHF. The rearrangement joins TRBV6-2 or TRBV6-3 to TRBJ1-5, with a tentative D call TRBD1 (6 bases). Looked up from germline, CDR1 is MNHEY and CDR2 is SVGEGT. With 6 bases removed from V and 3 bases from J, the gap between germline ends came to 12 bases. The CDR3 totals 14 residues.

Ten or more counts support this clonotype. The chain joins TRBV18 to TRBJ2-7; 7 positions agree with TRBD1. J was trimmed by 1 base and V by 5 bases; bases with no gene match: 5. The germline gives CDR1 KGHSH, CDR2 LQKENI. There are 14 residues in the CDR3. The CDR3: CASSLTGTSYEQYF. The CDR3 DNA follows: TGTGCCAGCTCATTGACAGGGACGTCCTACGAGCAGTACTTC.

This clonotype is labeled as medium-sized (0.01 to 0.1%). The rearrangement joins TRBV18 to TRBJ2-3; D call uncertain. Trimming pared 0 bases from V and 0 bases from J, leaving 4 bases between. CDR1 is KGHSH and CDR2 is LQKENI in the germline V gene. The CDR3 has 14 amino acids. The CDR3 spells CASSPPESTDTQYF. The CDR3 bases are TGTGCCAGCTCACCACCCGAGAGCACAGATACGCAGTATTTT.

The table lists this clonotype with many counts. The chain joins TRBV5-1 to TRBJ1-6; a weak D match, TRBD1 (5 bases). Germline V CDR1 and CDR2: SGHRS, YFSETQ. The CDR3 has 17 residues. Trimming left V 4 bases short and J 6 bases short, with 20 bases between. The CDR3 DNA reads as TGCGCCAGCAGCGTGAGGTCTGGGGACCAGGGTAATTCACCCCTCCACTTT. Amino acid sequence: CASSVRSGDQGNSPLHF.

In its sample, this clonotype was seen many times. The chain recombines TRBV4-1 with TRBJ2-1, with 10 bases aligning to TRBD2. This CDR3 spans 15 amino acids. Germline CDR1 is MGHRA and CDR2 is YSYEKL. V lost 2 bases and J lost 7; bases outside the gene matches: 5. This chain's CDR3 is CASSQSSGGLNEQFF. The CDR3 DNA is TGCGCCAGCAGCCAATCTAGCGGGGGCCTTAATGAGCAGTTCTTC.

The V call is TRBV6-2 or TRBV6-3, the J call TRBJ2-1; D is unresolved. Looked up from germline, CDR1 is MNHEY and CDR2 is SVGEGT. V lost 5 bases to trimming and J lost 10 bases, with 12 bases between them. CDR3 length: 12 amino acids. The CDR3, as DNA: TGTGCCAGCAGTCAAACTACCCACGAGCAGTTCTTC. Encoded protein: CASSQTTHEQFF.

This clonotype was detected many times. The chain combines TRBV27 with TRBJ1-5; D ambiguous. Germline V gene data show CDR1 as MNHEY and CDR2 as SMNVEV (reference sequence). V lost 5 bases, J lost 2 bases, and 19 bases lay in between. This CDR3 has 17 amino acids. The CDR3 loop is CASSPHRPGGGNQPQHF. CDR3 coding DNA: TGTGCCAGCAGTCCCCACCGACCGGGAGGAGGCAATCAGCCCCAGCATTTT.

This clonotype came up many times. The chain uses TRBV20-1 and TRBJ1-2; the D gene is possibly TRBD1 (5 bases). V was clipped by 6 bases and J by 1 base, with 9 bases between them. The CDR3 consists of 12 residues. Germline assignment: CDR1 DFQATT and CDR2 SNEGSKA (reference sequence). The CDR3 is CSAPRDNYGYTF. For the CDR3, the DNA is TGCAGTGCGCCCAGGGATAACTATGGCTACACCTTC.

This clonotype was detected many times. The gene calls are TRBV5-1 and TRBJ2-7; 9 bases agree with TRBD1. Germline CDR1 and CDR2: SGHRS and YFSETQ. CDR3 length equals 15 residues. V trimming: 4 bases; J trimming: 0 bases; junction bases outside the gene matches: 5. CDR3 bases: TGCGCCAGCAGCAACGGACAGGGGAGCTCCTACGAGCAGTACTTC. Encoded protein: CASSNGQGSSYEQYF.